This record covers a single TCR beta chain. The CDR3 is made up of 15 amino acids. The V gene end was trimmed by 1 base and the J gene end by 8 bases; junction bases not matched to a gene: 3. Per germline, CDR1 SGHTA and CDR2 FQGNSA. This sample is part of a study of blood T cell repertoires in COVID-19. Study at large: Donors in the United States, Italy and Spain gave samples during acute or convalescent COVID-19. From T cells, B-cell-depleted T cells, or PBMCs came the material, which was cDNA or gDNA.

In the study's own analysis: Researchers report that nucleated cell counts were estimated from reference gene primer amplification. Clones were sequenced by immunoSEQ multiplex PCR, and TCRdb holds only the in-frame ones, with some missing. Clone size and V and J calls were adopted from that table, with D and trimming inferred from the DNA. Among about 130,000 clones listed, approximately 89% were seen once. Sequencing input: peripheral blood. This receptor was taken from a human donor in a cohort sampled during active COVID-19. V is TRBV7-2 and J is TRBJ2-1; 12 bases match TRBD2. The CDR3 nucleotides read TGTGCCAGCAGCTTAGGACTAGCGGGAGTCTATGAGCAGTTCTTC. It specifies CASSLGLAGVYEQFF.